This T cell receptor beta chain comes out of a study of shared clonotypes between healthy human individuals. Every subset's genomic DNA went evenly onto several immunoSEQ plates. The protocol was immunoSEQ multiplex PCR, while the TCRdb copy is restricted to in-frame clones and leaves out a portion. The sample lists around 1.9 million clones; just under 95% were seen once. This clone was counted only a few times. Naive CD8 cells comprised CD45RO-negative, CCR7-positively selected cells, excluding terminally differentiated effector memory CD45RA+ cells. The receptor's source is a man younger than 35 in good health. Some clones in this sample may be carry-over from other donors' samples. The sample was naive CD8+ T cells from PBMCs.

In nucleotides, the CDR3 is TGCGCCAGCAGCGGGACGGATGAGAACTATGGCTACACCTTC. Its protein is CASSGTDENYGYTF. The genes are TRBV5-1 and TRBJ1-2; the D gene is possibly TRBD1 (5 bases). V was shortened by 4 bases and J by 2 bases, with 12 bases between the two germline ends. Germline V lookup: CDR1 SGHRS, CDR2 YFSETQ. The CDR3 runs 14 residues.